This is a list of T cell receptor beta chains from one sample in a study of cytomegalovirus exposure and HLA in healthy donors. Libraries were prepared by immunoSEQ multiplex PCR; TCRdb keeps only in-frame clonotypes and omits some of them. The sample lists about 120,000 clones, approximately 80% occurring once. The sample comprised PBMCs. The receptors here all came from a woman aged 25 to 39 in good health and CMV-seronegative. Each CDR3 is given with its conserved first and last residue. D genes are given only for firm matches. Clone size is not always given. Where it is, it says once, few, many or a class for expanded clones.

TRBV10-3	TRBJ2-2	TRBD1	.	TGTGCCATCATGATCGGGACAGGGACCACCGGGGAGCTGTTTTTT	CAIMIGTGTTGELFF
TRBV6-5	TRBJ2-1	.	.	TGTGCCAGCAGTAACGTGAGGGTGTTGAATGAGCAGTTCTTC	CASSNVRVLNEQFF
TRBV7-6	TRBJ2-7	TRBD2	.	TGTGCCAGCAGCTTAGACCCAAGGACTAGCGGAGGGCGGGAGCAGTACTTC	CASSLDPRTSGGREQYF
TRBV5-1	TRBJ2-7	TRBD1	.	TGCGCCAGCAGACCAGGGGGCGGCTACGAGCAGTACTTC	CASRPGGGYEQYF
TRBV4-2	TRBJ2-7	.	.	TGTGCCAGCAGCCAAGATTGGGGGGGCGTGCGCGAGCAGTACTTC	CASSQDWGGVREQYF
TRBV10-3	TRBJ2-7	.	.	TGTGCCTCAGCGTCAGATGACTACGAGCAGTACTTC	CASASDDYEQYF
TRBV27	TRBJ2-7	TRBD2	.	TGTGCCAGCAGTTTTGCCGGGACTACCTACGAGCAGTACTTC	CASSFAGTTYEQYF
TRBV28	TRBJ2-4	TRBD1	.	TGTGCCAGCAGGGGACAGATGGAAAACATTCAGTACTTC	CASRGQMENIQYF
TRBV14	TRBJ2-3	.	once	TGTGCCAGCAGCCACCAGGGGTGGACAGATACGCAGTATTTT	CASSHQGWTDTQYF
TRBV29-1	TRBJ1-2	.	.	TGCAGCGTTGCCCCAGGGGCTGCTGGCTACACCTTC	CSVAPGAAGYTF
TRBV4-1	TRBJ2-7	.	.	TGCGCCAGCAGCACCCGACTAGGATCACTCGACGAGCAGTACTTC	CASSTRLGSLDEQYF
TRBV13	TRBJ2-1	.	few	TGTGCCAGCAGCTTTGGGGGCGACTCCTACAATGAGCAGTTCTTC	CASSFGGDSYNEQFF
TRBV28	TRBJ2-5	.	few	TGTGCCAGCAGCCCTCAGGAGACCCAGTACTTC	CASSPQETQYF
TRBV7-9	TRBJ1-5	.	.	TGTGCCAGCAGCTCTCCCAATCAGCCCCAGCATTTT	CASSSPNQPQHF
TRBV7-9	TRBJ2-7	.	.	TGTGCCAGCAGCCCCCAGGAGGGAAACTACTACGAGCAGTACTTC	CASSPQEGNYYEQYF
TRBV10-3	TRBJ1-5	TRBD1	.	TGTGCCATCAGTGAGTCATCCGACAGGGACCCCCAGCATTTT	CAISESSDRDPQHF
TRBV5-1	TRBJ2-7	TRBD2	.	TGCGCCAGCAGCCGGGGGGGACTAGCGAAAATCCACGAGCAGTACTTC	CASSRGGLAKIHEQYF
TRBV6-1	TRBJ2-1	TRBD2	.	TGTGCCAGCAGTGAACTAGCGGGAGAATGGAATGAGCAGTTCTTC	CASSELAGEWNEQFF
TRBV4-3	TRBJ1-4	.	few	TGCGCCAGCAGCCAAGTTGGACTTTCAAATGAAAAACTGTTTTTT	CASSQVGLSNEKLFF
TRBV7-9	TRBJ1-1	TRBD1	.	TGTGCCAGCACCTTAAGGGACAGCAACGATAAGGGAGCTTTCTTT	CASTLRDSNDKGAFF
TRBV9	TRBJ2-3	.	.	TGTGCCAGCAGCGTAGTCTCTACAGATACGCAGTATTTT	CASSVVSTDTQYF
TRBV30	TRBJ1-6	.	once	TGTGCCTGGACTCCATCGGGGGGATCGTTATATAATTCACCCCTCCACTTT	CAWTPSGGSLYNSPLHF
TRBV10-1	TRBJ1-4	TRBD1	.	TGCGCCAGCAGTGATCCCTCGGACAGGGGGTATGAAAAACTGTTTTTT	CASSDPSDRGYEKLFF
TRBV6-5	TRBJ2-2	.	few	TGTGCCACCGAGCAGGGGCCTTCAAACACCGGGGAGCTGTTTTTT	CATEQGPSNTGELFF
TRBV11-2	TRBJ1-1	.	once	TGTGCCAGCAGCTTAGCAGGGTATACTGAAGCTTTCTTT	CASSLAGYTEAFF
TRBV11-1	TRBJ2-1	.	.	TGTGCCAGCAGCTTCGGGGGGCTACGGCTGGAAGAGCAGTTCTTC	CASSFGGLRLEEQFF
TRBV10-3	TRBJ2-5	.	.	TGTGCCATCAGTGAGTTCGCAGGGGTCCAGCTGGAGACCCAGTACTTC	CAISEFAGVQLETQYF
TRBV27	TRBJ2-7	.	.	TGTGCCAGCCCAGTTTCCTACGAGCAGTACTTC	CASPVSYEQYF
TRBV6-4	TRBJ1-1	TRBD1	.	TGTGCCAGAGTCCCGGGAAACAGGGGGCACAACACTGAAGCTTTCTTT	CARVPGNRGHNTEAFF
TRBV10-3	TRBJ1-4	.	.	TGTGCCATCAGTGACGGGAAGGAAAAACTGTTTTTT	CAISDGKEKLFF
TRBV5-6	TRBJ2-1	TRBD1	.	TGTGCCAGCAGCCCGTCTTTTACTCAGGGGGCCACCTACAATGAGCAGTTCTTC	CASSPSFTQGATYNEQFF
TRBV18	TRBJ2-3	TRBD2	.	TGTGCCAGCTCACCACCGGCGGGAGGGCCGGGCACAGATACGCAGTATTTT	CASSPPAGGPGTDTQYF
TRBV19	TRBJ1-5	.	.	TGTGCCACCGCCACGGGAGATCAGCCCCAGCATTTT	CATATGDQPQHF
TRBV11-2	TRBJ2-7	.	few	TGTGCCAGCAGCGCCTCGGGGCGGGAAAGGAGATACGAGCAGTACTTC	CASSASGRERRYEQYF
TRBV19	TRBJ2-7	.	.	TGTGCCGTTTCCTACGAGCAGTACTTC	CAVSYEQYF
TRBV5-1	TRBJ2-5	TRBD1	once	TGCGCCAGCAGCTTGGCCGGGACAGGGGAGGAGACCCAGTACTTC	CASSLAGTGEETQYF
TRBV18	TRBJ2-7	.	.	TGTGCCAGCTCCTCCTCCTACGAGCAGTACTTC	CASSSSYEQYF
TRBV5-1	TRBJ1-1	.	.	TGCGCCAGCAGCAACGGACAGCCCAACACTGAAGCTTTCTTT	CASSNGQPNTEAFF
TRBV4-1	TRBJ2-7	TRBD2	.	TGCGCCAGCAGCCCGCTAGCGGGAGGGACCTACGAGCAGTACTTC	CASSPLAGGTYEQYF